These T cell receptor beta chains were read from a single sample in a study of T cell clones after liver transplantation. Method: immunoSEQ multiplex PCR; TCRdb's copy keeps in-frame clones and lacks some. The table has 45,000 to 60,000 clones, roughly 70% seen once. This specimen consisted of CD4+ T cells from blood, obtained at the approximately 16-month timepoint. These receptors came from a human patient who received a liver transplant. Some T cells may arise from the graft donor. The CDR3 runs from the conserved cysteine through the conserved F or W. The D gene is left open where the match is weak. Only some rows state a clone size, as once, few, many or a class for expanded clones.

size,D,V,J,DNA,CDR3
-,-,TRBV5-1,TRBJ1-2,TGCGCCAGCAGCTTGGAAGGGGGAGCTCCTAACTATGGCTACACCTTC,CASSLEGGAPNYGYTF
-,-,TRBV10-3,TRBJ1-1,TGTGCCATCAGTGGGACAATGATGAACACTGAAGCTTTCTTT,CAISGTMMNTEAFF
-,TRBD2,TRBV5-8,TRBJ2-1,TGTGCCAGCATAAGCGGGGGGGCTCCCTCGTACAATGAGCAGTTCTTC,CASISGGAPSYNEQFF
-,TRBD1,TRBV27,TRBJ2-7,TGTGCCAGCAGGTACAGGGGGCAGGGTGGCGAGCAGTACTTC,CASRYRGQGGEQYF
-,TRBD2,TRBV5-1,TRBJ2-2,TGCGCCAGCAGCCGGACTAGCGGGGAAAACACCGGGGAGCTGTTTTTT,CASSRTSGENTGELFF
few,TRBD1,TRBV28,TRBJ1-2,TGTGCCAGCAGTTCTTCCGGGACAGGGAACTATGGCTACACCTTC,CASSSSGTGNYGYTF
-,-,TRBV6-5,TRBJ2-3,TGTGCCAGCAGGGACCTACAAATCACAGATACGCAGTATTTT,CASRDLQITDTQYF
-,-,TRBV18,TRBJ2-5,TGTGCCAGCTCGGCAGACCAAGAGACCCAGTACTTC,CASSADQETQYF
few,TRBD1,TRBV15,TRBJ2-3,TGTGCCACCAGCAGAGATAATAAAAGAACAGGGGGCACAGATACGCAGTATTTT,CATSRDNKRTGGTDTQYF
medium-sized,TRBD1,TRBV19,TRBJ1-2,TGTGCCAGTAGTATAGCGGTGGGACAGACGATTAACTATGGCTACACCTTC,CASSIAVGQTINYGYTF
-,TRBD2,TRBV12-5,TRBJ2-3,TGTGCTAGTGGTTCTAGCGGGGGGGGCACAGATACGCAGTATTTT,CASGSSGGGTDTQYF
-,-,TRBV7-9,TRBJ2-5,TGTGCCAGCAGCCCCAACCCCCAAGAGACCCAGTACTTC,CASSPNPQETQYF
-,TRBD1,TRBV27,TRBJ1-6,TGTGCCAGCAGTGATCCGGGACAGATTTCACCCCTCCACTTT,CASSDPGQISPLHF
-,TRBD1,TRBV6-6,TRBJ1-5,TGTGCCAGCAGTGACTTAGGGCAGGGGGTTCAGCCCCAGCATTTT,CASSDLGQGVQPQHF
-,TRBD1,TRBV5-4,TRBJ1-2,TGTGCCAGCAGCTTGGGGGACAGGGGGCTAATGATGTATGGCTACACCTTC,CASSLGDRGLMMYGYTF
-,TRBD2,TRBV7-2,TRBJ2-1,TGTGCCAGCAGCCTCTCTAGCGGGGGGGCTGATGAGCAGTTCTTC,CASSLSSGGADEQFF
-,-,TRBV7-2,TRBJ2-3,TGTGCCAGCAGCCTGGACAGCAGCACAGATACGCAGTATTTT,CASSLDSSTDTQYF
-,-,TRBV5-1,TRBJ2-2,TGCGCCAGCAGCCAAATACGGGGGACACCACGAGCGAACACCGGGGAGCTGTTTTTT,CASSQIRGTPRANTGELFF
once,-,TRBV9,TRBJ2-7,TGTGCCAGCAGCGTAAACCCGGGCCCTCCGGGAGAGCAGTACTTC,CASSVNPGPPGEQYF
-,-,TRBV5-1,TRBJ1-2,TGCGCCAGCAGCTCAAGAGGCCAGGAGGCGGGCTACACCTTC,CASSSRGQEAGYTF
-,TRBD1,TRBV29-1,TRBJ2-1,TGCAGCGTTGGTACAGGGGGCTACAATGAGCAGTTCTTC,CSVGTGGYNEQFF
few,-,TRBV6-1,TRBJ2-7,TGTGCCAGCAGCCCCCTCGTCGGCGAGCAGTACTTC,CASSPLVGEQYF
-,-,TRBV18,TRBJ2-1,TGTGCCAGCTCACCAGGGGGCCTTGACAATGAGCAGTTCTTC,CASSPGGLDNEQFF
-,-,TRBV10-3,TRBJ1-1,TGTGCCACCTTACAGAACACTGAAGCTTTCTTT,CATLQNTEAFF
-,-,TRBV2,TRBJ2-2,TGTGCCAGCAGCAGGGAATACGCGAACACCGGGGAGCTGTTTTTT,CASSREYANTGELFF
few,TRBD2,TRBV27,TRBJ2-3,TGTGCCAGCGTAAAGGGGCTAGCGGGGCTCGGCACAGATACGCAGTATTTT,CASVKGLAGLGTDTQYF
-,-,TRBV4-1,TRBJ1-4,TGCGCCAGCAGCCAACCCCTGCGGGAACAGATCGCAACTAATGAAAAACTGTTTTTT,CASSQPLREQIATNEKLFF
-,-,TRBV11-2,TRBJ2-3,TGTGCCAGCAGCTTAGATGGTTGGGCAGATACGCAGTATTTT,CASSLDGWADTQYF
-,-,TRBV10-3,TRBJ2-1,TGTGCCATCAGTGCACTAGGTCCTGAGCAGTTCTTC,CAISALGPEQFF
-,TRBD1,TRBV7-9,TRBJ1-1,TGTGCCAGCAGCGACAGGGGTGAAGCTTTCTTT,CASSDRGEAFF
-,-,TRBV6-1,TRBJ2-1,TGTGCCAGCAGTGAGAGGGCCTGGGGGCAGTTCTTC,CASSERAWGQFF
-,-,TRBV30,TRBJ2-2,TGTGCCTGGTTGGCAGGCTTGAAAGGCGGGGAGCTGTTTTTT,CAWLAGLKGGELFF
-,-,TRBV27,TRBJ2-1,TGTGCCAGTAGGAGGGGGGGTCCGACCTACAATGAGCAGTTCTTC,CASRRGGPTYNEQFF
-,TRBD1,TRBV5-6,TRBJ2-4,TGTGCCAGCAGCCCGCCGGGACAGGGGGCAATAAACATTCAGTACTTC,CASSPPGQGAINIQYF
-,-,TRBV6-5,TRBJ2-3,TGTGCCAGCAGTCCCGGCACAGATACGCAGTATTTT,CASSPGTDTQYF
-,-,TRBV6-5,TRBJ1-5,TGTGCCAGCAGTCAGCAGGGGCAGCTCGGGCCCCAGCATTTT,CASSQQGQLGPQHF
medium-sized,TRBD1,TRBV2,TRBJ1-5,TGTGCCAGCAGTGAAATTCAGGGGGCTTCCAATCAGCCCCAGCATTTT,CASSEIQGASNQPQHF
-,-,TRBV7-9,TRBJ1-1,TGTGCCAGCAGCTTTCTGGAGAACACTGAAGCTTTCTTT,CASSFLENTEAFF
-,-,TRBV5-1,TRBJ2-3,TGCGCCAGCAGCTTAAACGGGGTTCTGGATACGCAGTATTTT,CASSLNGVLDTQYF
once,-,TRBV5-1,TRBJ2-1,TGCGCCAGCAGCTTGGCACAGGGAGTGGATGAGCAGTTCTTC,CASSLAQGVDEQFF
-,TRBD1,TRBV2,TRBJ2-4,TGTGCCAGCGAGGGGACAGCGGACATTCAGTACTTC,CASEGTADIQYF
-,-,TRBV2,TRBJ1-5,TGTGCCAGCAGTGCTATAAGACAGGTTAGCAATCAGCCCCAGCATTTT,CASSAIRQVSNQPQHF
once,-,TRBV7-2,TRBJ2-4,TGTGCCAGCAGCTTAGAGGGGACAGCCAAAAACATTCAGTACTTC,CASSLEGTAKNIQYF
-,TRBD2,TRBV5-1,TRBJ2-1,TGCGCCAGCAGTGGTGGGGCTAGCGGGAGATACAATGAGCAGTTCTTC,CASSGGASGRYNEQFF
-,TRBD2,TRBV6-1,TRBJ2-7,TGTGCCAGCAGTGAACTAGCGGGGGGGCCCTACGAGCAGTACTTC,CASSELAGGPYEQYF
many,TRBD1,TRBV10-3,TRBJ1-2,TGTGCCATCAGTGAGCTCGAGACAGGGGCAGGTGGCTACACCTTC,CAISELETGAGGYTF
once,-,TRBV6-1,TRBJ1-1,TGTGCCAGCAGTGAATTACAGGGCCGGACTGAAGCTTTCTTT,CASSELQGRTEAFF
-,-,TRBV5-1,TRBJ1-2,TGCGCCAGCAGCGCCGGGGGTACTGCGTATGGCTACACCTTC,CASSAGGTAYGYTF
-,TRBD1,TRBV10-3,TRBJ1-4,TGTGCCATCAGTGAGCAAGGGGGCCAAGGGGAAAAACTGTTTTTT,CAISEQGGQGEKLFF
-,-,TRBV4-2,TRBJ2-1,TGTGCCAGCAGCCCGACCGGGCGCTACAATGAGCAGTTCTTC,CASSPTGRYNEQFF
-,-,TRBV7-2,TRBJ2-5,TGTGCCAGCAGCTTAGAGACCCTTAAAGAGACCCAGTACTTC,CASSLETLKETQYF